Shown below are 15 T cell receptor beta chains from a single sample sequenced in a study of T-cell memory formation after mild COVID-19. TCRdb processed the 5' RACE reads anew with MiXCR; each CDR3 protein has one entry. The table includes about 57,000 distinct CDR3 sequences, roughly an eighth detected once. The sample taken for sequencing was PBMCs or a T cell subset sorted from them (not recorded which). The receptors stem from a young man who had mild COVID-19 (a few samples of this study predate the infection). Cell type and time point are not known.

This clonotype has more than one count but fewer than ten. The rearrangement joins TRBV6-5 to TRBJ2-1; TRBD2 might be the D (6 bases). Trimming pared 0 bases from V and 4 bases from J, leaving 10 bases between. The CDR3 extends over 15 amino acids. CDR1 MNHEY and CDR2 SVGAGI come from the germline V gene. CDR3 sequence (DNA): TGTGCCAGCAGTTACTCGGCGGGGTCGTACAATGAGCAGTTCTTC. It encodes CASSYSAGSYNEQFF.

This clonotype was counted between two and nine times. CDR3 region: CAWNRDTDTQYF. The DNA for the CDR3 is TGTGCCTGGAACCGGGACACAGATACGCAGTATTTT. The gene calls are TRBV30 and TRBJ2-3; a possible D gene is TRBD2 (5 bases). This CDR3 has 12 residues. Trimming removed 4 bases at V and 2 bases at J, with 7 bases between. Per germline, CDR1 GTSNPN and CDR2 SVGIG (reference sequence).

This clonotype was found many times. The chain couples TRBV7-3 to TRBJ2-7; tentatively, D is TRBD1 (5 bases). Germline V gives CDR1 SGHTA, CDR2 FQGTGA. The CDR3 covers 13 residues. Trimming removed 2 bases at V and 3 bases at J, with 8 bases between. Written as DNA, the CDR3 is TGTGCCAGCAGCTTACAGGGCGGCTACGAGCAGTACTTC. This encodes CASSLQGGYEQYF.

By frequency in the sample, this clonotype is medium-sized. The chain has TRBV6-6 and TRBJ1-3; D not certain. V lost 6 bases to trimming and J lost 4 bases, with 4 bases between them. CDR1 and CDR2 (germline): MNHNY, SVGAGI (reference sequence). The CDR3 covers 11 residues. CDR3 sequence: CASRPGNTIYF. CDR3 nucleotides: TGTGCCAGCAGGCCAGGAAACACCATATATTTT.

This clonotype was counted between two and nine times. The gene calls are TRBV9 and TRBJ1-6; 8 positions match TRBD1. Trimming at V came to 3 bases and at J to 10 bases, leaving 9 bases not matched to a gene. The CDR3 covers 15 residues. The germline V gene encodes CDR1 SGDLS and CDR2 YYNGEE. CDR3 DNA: TGTGCCAGCAGCGGCCGGGACAGGTTAAACTCACCCCTCCACTTT. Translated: CASSGRDRLNSPLHF. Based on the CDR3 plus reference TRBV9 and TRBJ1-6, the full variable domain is DSGVTQTPKHLITATGQRVTLRCSPRSGDLSVYWYQQSLDQGLQFLIQYYNGEERAKGNILERFSAQQFPDLHSELNLSSLELGDSALYFCASSGRDRLNSPLHFGNGTRLTVT.

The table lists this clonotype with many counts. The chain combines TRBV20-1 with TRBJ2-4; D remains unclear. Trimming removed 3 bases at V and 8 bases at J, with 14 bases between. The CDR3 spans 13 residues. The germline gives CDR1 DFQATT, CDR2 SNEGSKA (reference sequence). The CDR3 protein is CSASSEAAYIQYF. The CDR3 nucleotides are TGCAGTGCTAGCTCAGAGGCCGCGTACATTCAGTACTTC.

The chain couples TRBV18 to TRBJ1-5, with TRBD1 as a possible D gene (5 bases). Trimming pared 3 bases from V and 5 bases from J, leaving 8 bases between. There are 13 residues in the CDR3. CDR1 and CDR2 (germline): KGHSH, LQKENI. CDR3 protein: CASSPGTDQPQHF. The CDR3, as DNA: TGTGCCAGCTCACCTGGGACGGATCAGCCCCAGCATTTT.

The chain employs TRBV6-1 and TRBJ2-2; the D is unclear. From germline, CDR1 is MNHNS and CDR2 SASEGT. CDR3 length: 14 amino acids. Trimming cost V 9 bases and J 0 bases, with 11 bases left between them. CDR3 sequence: CASRSSPNTGELFF. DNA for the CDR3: TGTGCCAGTAGAAGTAGCCCGAACACCGGGGAGCTGTTTTTT.

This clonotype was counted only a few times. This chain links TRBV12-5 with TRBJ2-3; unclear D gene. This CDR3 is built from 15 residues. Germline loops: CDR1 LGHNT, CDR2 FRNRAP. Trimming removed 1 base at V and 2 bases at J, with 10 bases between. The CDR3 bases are TGTGCTAGTGGTTTGGGGCAGCGACACACAGATACGCAGTATTTT. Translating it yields CASGLGQRHTDTQYF. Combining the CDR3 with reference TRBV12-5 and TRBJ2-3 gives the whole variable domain DARVTQTPRHKVTEMGQEVTMRCQPILGHNTVFWYRQTMMQGLELLAYFRNRAPLDDSGMPKDRFSAEMPDATLATLKIQPSEPRDSAVYFCASGLGQRHTDTQYFGPGTRLTVL.

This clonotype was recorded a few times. The CDR3 is CASSPYRGRMKGYTF. CDR3 DNA: TGTGCCAGCAGCCCCTACAGGGGGCGAATGAAAGGCTACACCTTC. V gene TRBV7-9 combines with J gene TRBJ1-2; 9 bases map to TRBD1. This CDR3 comprises 15 residues. With V trimmed by 5 bases and J by 8 bases, 12 bases remained unmatched. CDR1 SEHNR and CDR2 FQNEAQ come from the germline V gene (reference sequence).

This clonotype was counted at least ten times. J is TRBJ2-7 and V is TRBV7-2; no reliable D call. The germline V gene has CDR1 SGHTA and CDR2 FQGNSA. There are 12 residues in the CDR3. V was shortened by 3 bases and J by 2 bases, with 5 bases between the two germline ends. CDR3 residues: CASSLAAYEQYF. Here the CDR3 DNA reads TGTGCCAGCAGCTTGGCGGCCTACGAGCAGTACTTC.

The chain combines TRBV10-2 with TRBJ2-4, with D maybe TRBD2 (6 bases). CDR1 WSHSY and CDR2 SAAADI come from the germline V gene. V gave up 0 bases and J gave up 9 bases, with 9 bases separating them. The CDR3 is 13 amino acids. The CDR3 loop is CASSESGGVIQYF. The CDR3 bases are TGCGCCAGCAGTGAGTCCGGGGGAGTCATTCAGTACTTC.

The CDR3 loop is CASSVEYSNQPQHF. CDR3 nucleotides: TGTGCCAGCAGTGTAGAGTACAGCAATCAGCCCCAGCATTTT. V usage is TRBV6-1 and J usage is TRBJ1-5; D not certain. The ends were cut back, 4 bases at V and 1 base at J, with 8 bases in the middle. The CDR3 has 14 residues. CDR1 is MNHNS, CDR2 SASEGT, per germline.

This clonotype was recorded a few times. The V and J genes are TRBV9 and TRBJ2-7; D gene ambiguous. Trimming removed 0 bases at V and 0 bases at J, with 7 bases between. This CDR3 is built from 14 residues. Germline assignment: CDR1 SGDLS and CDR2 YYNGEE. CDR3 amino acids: CASSVVGSSYEQYF. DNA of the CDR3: TGTGCCAGCAGCGTAGTTGGCAGCTCCTACGAGCAGTACTTC.

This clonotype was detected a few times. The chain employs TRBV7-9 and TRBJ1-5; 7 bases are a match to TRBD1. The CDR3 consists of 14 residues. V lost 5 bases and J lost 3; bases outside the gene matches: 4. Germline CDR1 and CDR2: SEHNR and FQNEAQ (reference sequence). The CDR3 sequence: CASSHRGDNQPQHF. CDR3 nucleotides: TGTGCCAGCAGCCACAGGGGCGACAATCAGCCCCAGCATTTT.